This TCR beta chain was sequenced during a study of T cells in Graves' hyperthyroidism and ophthalmopathy. The germline CDR1 and CDR2 sequences are SGHKS and YYEKEE (reference sequence). Trimming left V 4 bases short and J 4 bases short, with 9 bases between. This CDR3 contains 12 residues. Isolation of PBMCs was performed on 9.5 to 10 ml fresh peripheral blood. Amplified TCR beta CDR3 regions derived from RNA transcripts. The HTBI primer set served for first-round RT-PCR of the TCR CDR3. TCRdb itself ran the multiplex PCR reads through MiXCR, one entry per CDR3 protein. This table holds a few hundred thousand distinct CDR3 sequences, more than 12% found once.

This clonotype was sampled from a woman in her thirties or forties with Graves' hyperthyroidism that later progressed to Graves' ophthalmopathy. The genes are TRBV5-5 and TRBJ2-7, with no clear D. Sequences were obtained from blood. The CDR3 here is CASSNYFYEQYF. In DNA, the CDR3 is TGTGCCAGCAGCAACTACTTTTACGAGCAGTACTTC.